The 21 T cell receptor beta chains below were found in one sample sequenced in a study of blood T cell repertoires in COVID-19. Sequencing was performed with immunoSEQ multiplex PCR; in TCRdb, only in-frame clones are kept and a portion is missing. The data hold roughly 230,000 clones, with 90% observed a single time. Sequencing was done on a sample of peripheral blood. Source of these receptors: a woman in her sixties with COVID-19, enrolled during active disease.

The rearrangement links TRBV18 to TRBJ2-5; TRBD1 is a possible D gene (7 bases). Trimming cost V 1 base and J 4 bases, with 13 bases left between them. CDR1 is KGHSH, CDR2 LQKENI, per germline. The CDR3 runs to 15 residues. Written as DNA, the CDR3 is TGTGCCAGCTCACCACGGGGGGACAGTATAGAGACCCAGTACTTC. Protein: CASSPRGDSIETQYF.

The chain links TRBV7-2 to TRBJ2-3, with 11 bases that match TRBD1. V lost 5 bases, J lost 7 bases, and 5 bases stayed unmatched. The CDR3 consists of 14 residues. Germline V gene data show CDR1 as SGHTA and CDR2 as FQGNSA. The CDR3 DNA sequence: TGTGCCAGCAGCCCCGGACAGGGGGCGAATACGCAGTATTTT. Encoded protein: CASSPGQGANTQYF.

The V and J genes are TRBV19 and TRBJ2-1; possible D gene TRBD1, 6 bases. Trimming took 6 bases from V and 7 from J, leaving 7 bases between them. The CDR3 contains 11 residues. CDR1 LNHDA and CDR2 SQIVND come from the germline V gene (reference sequence). This chain's CDR3 is CASRRGNEQFF. CDR3 nucleotides: TGTGCCAGTAGAAGGGGGAATGAGCAGTTCTTC.

In its sample, this clone was seen once. The chain links TRBV11-2 to TRBJ2-5; tentative D call: TRBD2 (5 bases). Germline-derived CDR1 and CDR2 are SGHAT and FQNNGV. The CDR3 is 12 residues long. V lost 6 bases and J lost 5, with 10 bases in between. This CDR3 reads CASSPEGETQYF. The CDR3 region has the DNA TGTGCCAGCAGTCCCGAGGGTGAGACCCAGTACTTC.

The V and J genes are TRBV5-4 and TRBJ1-1; 11 positions agree with TRBD1. Trimming at V came to 4 bases and at J to 2 bases, leaving 7 bases not matched to a gene. The CDR3 runs to 16 residues. CDR1 SGHNT and CDR2 YYREEE come from the germline V gene (reference sequence). CDR3 amino acids: CASSLGQGAPNTEAFF. The DNA of the CDR3 is TGTGCCAGCAGCCTAGGACAGGGGGCTCCCAACACTGAAGCTTTCTTT.

The V call is TRBV7-9, the J call TRBJ1-2, with unresolved D. The CDR3 consists of 14 residues. Germline values: CDR1 SEHNR, CDR2 FQNEAQ (reference sequence). Trimming left V 5 bases short and J 4 bases short, with 14 bases between. Here the CDR3 DNA reads TGTGCCAGCAGCCCATGGAAGGGAGGCTATGGCTACACCTTC. Translation gives CASSPWKGGYGYTF. Full variable domain (remainder filled in from reference TRBV7-9 and TRBJ1-2): DTGVSQNPRHKITKRGQNVTFRCDPISEHNRLYWYRQTLGQGPEFLTYFQNEAQLEKSRLLSDRFSAERPKGSFSTLEIQRTEQGDSAMYLCASSPWKGGYGYTFGSGTRLTVV.

This chain uses TRBV4-3 with TRBJ2-1, with D possibly TRBD1 on 5 matching bases. The CDR3 sequence is 16 residues long. Germline values: CDR1 LGHNA, CDR2 YSLEER. Trimming took off 2 bases at V and 4 bases at J, with 15 bases between the two ends. The CDR3 coding sequence is TGCGCCAGCAGCCAACTGGTTGCGACAGAATACAATGAGCAGTTCTTC. Its translation is CASSQLVATEYNEQFF.

J is TRBJ1-4 and V is TRBV6-6; D remains unclear. The CDR3 has 15 amino acids. The V end lost 0 bases, the J end lost 7 bases, and 12 bases lay between the germline ends. Germline V gene data show CDR1 as MNHNY and CDR2 as SVGAGI (reference sequence). The CDR3 nucleotides are TGTGCCAGCAGTTACTCGACGGAGGGTTCTGAAAAACTGTTTTTT. Protein sequence: CASSYSTEGSEKLFF.

This clone was seen once. The V and J genes are TRBV6-5 and TRBJ2-7; no firm D call. Germline CDR1 is MNHEY and CDR2 is SVGAGI. The germline V and J ends were trimmed by 4 bases and 4 bases, with 5 bases remaining between them. The CDR3 is made up of 11 amino acids. The CDR3 reads CASSSEYEQYF. DNA for the CDR3: TGTGCCAGCAGTTCCGAGTACGAGCAGTACTTC.

The chain couples TRBV7-3 to TRBJ2-5; 7 bases fit TRBD1. V shed 5 bases and J 9 bases; nucleotides not matched to a gene: 18. Germline V gene sequence: CDR1 SGHTA, CDR2 FQGTGA. The CDR3 spans 16 residues. Here the CDR3 reads CASSPSSGTAFSAQYF. CDR3 DNA: TGTGCCAGCAGCCCCTCTTCCGGGACAGCCTTCTCGGCCCAGTACTTC. The full variable domain, its missing parts supplied by reference TRBV7-3 and TRBJ2-5, is GAGVSQTPSNKVTEKGKYVELRCDPISGHTALYWYRQSLGQGPEFLIYFQGTGAADDSGLPNDRFFAVRPEGSVSTLKIQRTERGDSAVYLCASSPSSGTAFSAQYFGPGTRLLVL.

This clone occurred once. The rearrangement uses TRBV12-5 and TRBJ1-2; TRBD1 matches at 7 bases. CDR3 size: 11 residues. The trim removed 3 bases at V and 12 bases at J, leaving 4 bases unmatched. The germline gives CDR1 LGHNT, CDR2 FRNRAP. CDR3 sequence reads: CASGFDRANTF. The DNA for the CDR3 is TGTGCTAGTGGTTTCGACAGGGCGAACACCTTC.

The chain employs TRBV5-1 and TRBJ1-2; 11 nucleotides agree with TRBD1. The junction had 12 bases not matched to a gene; V was cut back by 3 bases and J by 8 bases. The V gene's germline CDR1 is SGHRS and CDR2 YFSETQ. The CDR3 is 16 amino acids. This CDR3 is CASSSTTRTGGRGYTF. The CDR3 DNA reads as TGCGCCAGCAGCTCAACAACTCGGACAGGGGGCAGGGGCTACACCTTC.

The genes are TRBV5-4 and TRBJ2-7; 8 bases map to TRBD1. The CDR3 has 16 amino acids. Germline CDR1 is SGHNT and CDR2 is YYREEE (reference sequence). Losses at the gene ends were 3 bases for V and 2 bases for J; bases not matched to a gene: 10. The CDR3 region is CASSYPGQASAYEQYF. The CDR3 nucleotides are TGTGCCAGCAGCTACCCGGGACAGGCCTCCGCCTACGAGCAGTACTTC. Variable domain in full (rest from reference TRBV5-4 and TRBJ2-7): ETGVTQSPTHLIKTRGQQVTLRCSSQSGHNTVSWYQQALGQGPQFIFQYYREEENGRGNFPPRFSGLQFPNYSSELNVNALELDDSALYLCASSYPGQASAYEQYFGPGTRLTVT.

The chain has TRBV5-1 and TRBJ1-2; D ambiguous. Trimming stripped 4 bases from V and 2 bases from J, with 9 bases between. The CDR3 is made up of 13 amino acids. Germline V CDR1 and CDR2: SGHRS, YFSETQ. CDR3 amino acids: CASSRDTNYGYTF. CDR3 coding DNA: TGCGCCAGCAGCCGCGACACGAACTATGGCTACACCTTC.

The CDR3 coding sequence is TGTGCCAGCTCACCGACAGGGCTCGCGAACACCGGGGAGCTGTTTTTT. This gives the protein CASSPTGLANTGELFF. The genes are TRBV18 and TRBJ2-2; 7 nucleotides line up with TRBD1. The V and J ends lost 3 bases and 0 bases, in that order; junction bases with no gene match: 4. CDR1 and CDR2 (germline): KGHSH, LQKENI. CDR3 length: 16 residues.

The chain uses TRBV10-3 and TRBJ1-2; 12 nucleotides line up with TRBD1. Germline V gene data show CDR1 as ENHRY and CDR2 as SYGVKD. The CDR3 extends over 16 amino acids. J gave up 8 bases and V 7 bases, and 14 bases lay outside the gene matches. The chain's CDR3 is CAITRWGQGALGGYTF. The CDR3 coding sequence is TGTGCCATCACTCGCTGGGGACAGGGGGCGCTTGGGGGCTACACCTTC.

The rearrangement joins TRBV11-2 to TRBJ1-1; a possible D gene is TRBD1 (5 bases). Trimming removed 5 bases from V and 0 bases from J, with 13 bases in between. The CDR3 runs to 15 residues. Per germline, CDR1 SGHAT and CDR2 FQNNGV. CDR3 sequence reads: CASSGGAPMNTEAFF. CDR3 in DNA: TGTGCCAGCAGCGGAGGGGCACCTATGAACACTGAAGCTTTCTTT.

J is TRBJ1-2 and V is TRBV19; 11 positions match TRBD1. Trimming removed 4 bases from V and 4 bases from J; junction bases left unmatched: 5. CDR1 and CDR2 (germline): LNHDA, SQIVND (reference sequence). The CDR3 is 15 amino acids. The CDR3 nucleotides read TGTGCCAGTAGTAGGGACAGGGGGACGGTCTATGGCTACACCTTC. This translates into CASSRDRGTVYGYTF.

In DNA form, the CDR3 reads TGTGCCATCAGCGATGGACAGGTCTTGGTAGGGACTGAAGCTTTCTTT. It codes for CAISDGQVLVGTEAFF. The rearrangement uses TRBV10-3 and TRBJ1-1, with TRBD1 matching 7 bases. Germline V lookup: CDR1 ENHRY, CDR2 SYGVKD. V gave up 6 bases and J gave up 5 bases; unmatched junction bases: 15. There are 16 residues in the CDR3.

The chain recombines TRBV2 with TRBJ1-2; the D is unclear. Trimming removed 8 bases from V and 5 bases from J, with 15 bases in between. The CDR3 consists of 13 residues. CDR1 is SNHLY, CDR2 FYNNEI, per germline. The CDR3 DNA reads as TGTGCCAGCTCAAACGTGAGAGTTTATGGCTACACCTTC. Encoded protein: CASSNVRVYGYTF.

The chain has TRBV12-5 and TRBJ1-5, with D possibly TRBD1 on 5 matching bases. Germline V gives CDR1 LGHNT, CDR2 FRNRAP. This CDR3 is built from 12 residues. V was clipped by 7 bases and J by 6 bases, with 10 bases between them. The CDR3: CASAGGGQPQHF. The CDR3 bases are TGTGCTAGTGCCGGGGGAGGTCAGCCCCAGCATTTT.